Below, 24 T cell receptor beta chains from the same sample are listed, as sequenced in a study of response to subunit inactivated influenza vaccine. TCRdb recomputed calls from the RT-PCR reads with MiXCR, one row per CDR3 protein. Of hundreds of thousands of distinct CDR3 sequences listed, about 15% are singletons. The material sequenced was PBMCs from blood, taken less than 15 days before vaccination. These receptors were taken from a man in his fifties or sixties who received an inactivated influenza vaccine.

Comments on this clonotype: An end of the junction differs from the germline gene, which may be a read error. This CDR3 reads CTSCLGTSGAANTGELFF. CDR3 coding DNA: TGTACCAGCTGTTTAGGGACTAGCGGGGCAGCGAACACCGGGGAGCTGTTTTTT. The V call is TRBV3-1, the J call TRBJ2-2; TRBD2 matches at 13 bases. CDR1 and CDR2 from the germline V gene are LGHDT and YNNKEL (reference sequence). The CDR3 runs to 18 residues. Full variable domain (rest looked up from reference TRBV3-1 and TRBJ2-2): DTAVSQTPKYLVTQMGNDKSIKCEQNLGHDTMYWYKQDSKKFLKIMFSYNNKELIINETVPNRFSPKSPDKAHLNLHINSLELGDSAVYFCTSCLGTSGAANTGELFFGEGSRLTVL.

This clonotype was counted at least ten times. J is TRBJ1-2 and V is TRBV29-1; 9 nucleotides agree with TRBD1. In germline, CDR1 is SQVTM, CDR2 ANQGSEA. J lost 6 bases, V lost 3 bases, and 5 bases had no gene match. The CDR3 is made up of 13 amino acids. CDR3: CSVDRQGVDGYTF. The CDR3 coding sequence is TGCAGCGTTGATCGACAGGGGGTGGATGGCTACACCTTC.

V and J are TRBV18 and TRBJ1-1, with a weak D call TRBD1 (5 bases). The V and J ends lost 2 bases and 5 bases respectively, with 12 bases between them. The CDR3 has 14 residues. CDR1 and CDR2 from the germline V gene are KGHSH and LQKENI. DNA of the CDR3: TGTGCCAGCTCACCAGATGGGGGAGGTACTGAAGCTTTCTTT. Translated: CASSPDGGGTEAFF.

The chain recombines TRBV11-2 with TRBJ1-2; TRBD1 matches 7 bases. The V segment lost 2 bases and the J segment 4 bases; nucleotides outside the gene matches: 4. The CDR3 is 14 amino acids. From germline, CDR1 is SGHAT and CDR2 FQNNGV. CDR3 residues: CASSLSGQFYGYTF. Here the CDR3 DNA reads TGTGCCAGCAGCTTATCGGGACAGTTCTATGGCTACACCTTC.

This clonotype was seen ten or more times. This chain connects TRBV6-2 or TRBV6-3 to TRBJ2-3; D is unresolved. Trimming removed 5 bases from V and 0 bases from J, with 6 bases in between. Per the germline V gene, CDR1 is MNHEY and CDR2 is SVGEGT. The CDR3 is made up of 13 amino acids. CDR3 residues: CASSRYSTDTQYF. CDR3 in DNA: TGTGCCAGCAGTCGGTATAGCACAGATACGCAGTATTTT.

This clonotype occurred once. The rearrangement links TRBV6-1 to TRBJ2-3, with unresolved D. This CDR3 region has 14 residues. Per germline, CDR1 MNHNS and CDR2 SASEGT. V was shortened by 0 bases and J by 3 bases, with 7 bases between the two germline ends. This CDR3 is CASSEALGTDTQYF. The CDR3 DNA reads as TGTGCCAGCAGTGAAGCGTTGGGAACAGATACGCAGTATTTT.

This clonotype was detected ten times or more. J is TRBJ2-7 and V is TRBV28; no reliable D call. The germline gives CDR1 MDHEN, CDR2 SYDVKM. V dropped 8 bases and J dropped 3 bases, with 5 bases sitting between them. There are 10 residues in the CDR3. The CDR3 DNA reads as TGTGCCAGCGGCGTCTACGAGCAGTACTTC. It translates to CASGVYEQYF.

CDR3 residues: CASSTRDREGTDTQYF. Here the CDR3 DNA reads TGTGCCAGTAGTACCAGGGACCGGGAGGGCACAGATACGCAGTATTTT. V and J are TRBV19 and TRBJ2-3; the match to TRBD2 covers 7 bases. CDR1 and CDR2 (germline): LNHDA, SQIVND (reference sequence). This CDR3 spans 16 amino acids. Trimming at V came to 4 bases and at J to 1 base, leaving 8 bases not matched to a gene.

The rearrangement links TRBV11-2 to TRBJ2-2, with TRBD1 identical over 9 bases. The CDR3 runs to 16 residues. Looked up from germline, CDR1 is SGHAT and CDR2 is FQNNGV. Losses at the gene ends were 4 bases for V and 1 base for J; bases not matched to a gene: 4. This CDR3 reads CASSSYRGLNTGELFF. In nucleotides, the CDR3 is TGTGCCAGCAGCTCCTACAGGGGGCTGAACACCGGGGAGCTGTTTTTT.

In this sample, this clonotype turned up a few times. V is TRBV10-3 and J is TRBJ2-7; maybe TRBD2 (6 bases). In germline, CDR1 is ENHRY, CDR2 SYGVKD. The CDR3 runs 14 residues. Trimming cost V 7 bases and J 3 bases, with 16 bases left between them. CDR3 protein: CAIKGEGLFYEQYF. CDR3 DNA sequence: TGTGCCATCAAAGGTGAGGGACTGTTCTACGAGCAGTACTTC.

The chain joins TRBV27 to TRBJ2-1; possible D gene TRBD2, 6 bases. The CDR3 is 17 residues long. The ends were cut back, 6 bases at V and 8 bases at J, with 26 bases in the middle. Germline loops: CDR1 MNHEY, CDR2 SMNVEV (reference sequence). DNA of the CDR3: TGTGCCAGCAGGAGCCTTTGGGTGCGGGGTATGGCTGATGAGCAGTTCTTC. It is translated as CASRSLWVRGMADEQFF.

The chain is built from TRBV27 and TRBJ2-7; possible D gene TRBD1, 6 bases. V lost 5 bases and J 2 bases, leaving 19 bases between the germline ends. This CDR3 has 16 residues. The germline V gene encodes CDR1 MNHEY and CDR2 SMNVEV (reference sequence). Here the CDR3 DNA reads TGTGCCAGCAGTCCCCTCGGGGCAGGGGCGCCCTACGAGCAGTACTTC. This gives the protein CASSPLGAGAPYEQYF.

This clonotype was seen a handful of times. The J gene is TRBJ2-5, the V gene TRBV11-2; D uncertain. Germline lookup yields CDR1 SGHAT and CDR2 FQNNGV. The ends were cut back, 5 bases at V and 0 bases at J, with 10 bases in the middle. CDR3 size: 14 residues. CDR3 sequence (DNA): TGTGCCAGCAGCCTACTAAGGTACCAAGAGACCCAGTACTTC. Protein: CASSLLRYQETQYF.

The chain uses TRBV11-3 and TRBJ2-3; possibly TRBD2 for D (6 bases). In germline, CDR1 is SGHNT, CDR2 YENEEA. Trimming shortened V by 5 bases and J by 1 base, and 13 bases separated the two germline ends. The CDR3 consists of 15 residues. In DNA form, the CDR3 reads TGTGCCAGCAGCGGTGGTAGCGGACGCACAGATACGCAGTATTTT. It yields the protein CASSGGSGRTDTQYF.

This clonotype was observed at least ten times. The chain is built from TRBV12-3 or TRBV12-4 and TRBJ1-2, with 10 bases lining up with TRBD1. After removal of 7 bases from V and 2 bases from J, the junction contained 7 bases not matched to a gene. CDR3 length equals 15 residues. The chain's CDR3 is CASTKGQGRNYGYTF. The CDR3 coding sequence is TGTGCCAGCACCAAGGGACAGGGGAGAAACTATGGCTACACCTTC.

The CDR3 loop is CASSPGVGLAGPYEQYF. The CDR3 region has the DNA TGTGCCAGCAGCCCAGGGGTGGGACTAGCGGGTCCCTACGAGCAGTACTTC. This chain connects TRBV7-2 to TRBJ2-7, with 12 bases identical to TRBD2. Trimming cost V 5 bases and J 2 bases; bases outside gene matches: 10. Germline assignment: CDR1 SGHTA and CDR2 FQGNSA. The CDR3 loop spans 17 amino acids.

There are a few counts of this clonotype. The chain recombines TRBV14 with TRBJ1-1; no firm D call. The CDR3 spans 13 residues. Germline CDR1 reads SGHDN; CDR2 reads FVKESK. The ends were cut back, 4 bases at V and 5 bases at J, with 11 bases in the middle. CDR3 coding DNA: TGTGCCAGCAGCCGGAATCTTGGGACTGAAGCTTTCTTT. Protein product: CASSRNLGTEAFF.

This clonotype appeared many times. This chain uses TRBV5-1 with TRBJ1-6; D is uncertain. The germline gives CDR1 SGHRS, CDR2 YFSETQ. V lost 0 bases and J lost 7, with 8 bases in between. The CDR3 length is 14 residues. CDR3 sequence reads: CASSLDATNSPLHF. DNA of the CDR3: TGCGCCAGCAGCTTGGATGCAACGAATTCACCCCTCCACTTT.

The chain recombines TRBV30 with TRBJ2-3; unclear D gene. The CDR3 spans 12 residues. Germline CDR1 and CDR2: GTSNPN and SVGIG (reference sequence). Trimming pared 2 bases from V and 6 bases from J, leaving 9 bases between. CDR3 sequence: CAWSLLTDTQYF. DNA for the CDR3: TGTGCCTGGAGTCTGCTAACGGATACGCAGTATTTT.

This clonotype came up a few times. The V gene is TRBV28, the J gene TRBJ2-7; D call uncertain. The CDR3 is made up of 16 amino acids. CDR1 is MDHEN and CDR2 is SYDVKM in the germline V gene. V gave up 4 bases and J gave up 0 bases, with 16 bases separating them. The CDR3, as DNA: TGTGCCAGCAGTTCGGCAGTTTCTTACAGCTCCTACGAGCAGTACTTC. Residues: CASSSAVSYSSYEQYF.

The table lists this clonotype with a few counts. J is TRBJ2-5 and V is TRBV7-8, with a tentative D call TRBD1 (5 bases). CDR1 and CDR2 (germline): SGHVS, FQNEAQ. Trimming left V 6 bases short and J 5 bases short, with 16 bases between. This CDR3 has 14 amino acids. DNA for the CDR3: TGTGCCAGCAGTTTTAAGGGGATTTTGGAGACCCAGTACTTC. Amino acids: CASSFKGILETQYF.

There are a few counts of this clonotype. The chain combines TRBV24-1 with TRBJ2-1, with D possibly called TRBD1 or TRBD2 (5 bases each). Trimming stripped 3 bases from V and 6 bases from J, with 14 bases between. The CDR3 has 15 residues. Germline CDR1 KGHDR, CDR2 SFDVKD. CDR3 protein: CATSDPLGRINEQFF. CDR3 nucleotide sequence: TGTGCCACCAGTGATCCGCTGGGACGGATCAATGAGCAGTTCTTC.

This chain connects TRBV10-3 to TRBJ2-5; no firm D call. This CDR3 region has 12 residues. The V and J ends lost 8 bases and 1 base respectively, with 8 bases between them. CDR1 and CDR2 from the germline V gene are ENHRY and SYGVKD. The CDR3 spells CAIAAPQETQYF. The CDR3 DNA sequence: TGTGCCATCGCAGCCCCCCAAGAGACCCAGTACTTC.

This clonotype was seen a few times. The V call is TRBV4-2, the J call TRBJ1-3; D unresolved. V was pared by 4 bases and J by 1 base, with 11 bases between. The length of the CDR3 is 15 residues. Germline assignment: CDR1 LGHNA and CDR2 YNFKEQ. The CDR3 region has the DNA TGTGCCAGCAGCCTCCCTGGGATTTCTGGAAACACCATATATTTT. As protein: CASSLPGISGNTIYF.